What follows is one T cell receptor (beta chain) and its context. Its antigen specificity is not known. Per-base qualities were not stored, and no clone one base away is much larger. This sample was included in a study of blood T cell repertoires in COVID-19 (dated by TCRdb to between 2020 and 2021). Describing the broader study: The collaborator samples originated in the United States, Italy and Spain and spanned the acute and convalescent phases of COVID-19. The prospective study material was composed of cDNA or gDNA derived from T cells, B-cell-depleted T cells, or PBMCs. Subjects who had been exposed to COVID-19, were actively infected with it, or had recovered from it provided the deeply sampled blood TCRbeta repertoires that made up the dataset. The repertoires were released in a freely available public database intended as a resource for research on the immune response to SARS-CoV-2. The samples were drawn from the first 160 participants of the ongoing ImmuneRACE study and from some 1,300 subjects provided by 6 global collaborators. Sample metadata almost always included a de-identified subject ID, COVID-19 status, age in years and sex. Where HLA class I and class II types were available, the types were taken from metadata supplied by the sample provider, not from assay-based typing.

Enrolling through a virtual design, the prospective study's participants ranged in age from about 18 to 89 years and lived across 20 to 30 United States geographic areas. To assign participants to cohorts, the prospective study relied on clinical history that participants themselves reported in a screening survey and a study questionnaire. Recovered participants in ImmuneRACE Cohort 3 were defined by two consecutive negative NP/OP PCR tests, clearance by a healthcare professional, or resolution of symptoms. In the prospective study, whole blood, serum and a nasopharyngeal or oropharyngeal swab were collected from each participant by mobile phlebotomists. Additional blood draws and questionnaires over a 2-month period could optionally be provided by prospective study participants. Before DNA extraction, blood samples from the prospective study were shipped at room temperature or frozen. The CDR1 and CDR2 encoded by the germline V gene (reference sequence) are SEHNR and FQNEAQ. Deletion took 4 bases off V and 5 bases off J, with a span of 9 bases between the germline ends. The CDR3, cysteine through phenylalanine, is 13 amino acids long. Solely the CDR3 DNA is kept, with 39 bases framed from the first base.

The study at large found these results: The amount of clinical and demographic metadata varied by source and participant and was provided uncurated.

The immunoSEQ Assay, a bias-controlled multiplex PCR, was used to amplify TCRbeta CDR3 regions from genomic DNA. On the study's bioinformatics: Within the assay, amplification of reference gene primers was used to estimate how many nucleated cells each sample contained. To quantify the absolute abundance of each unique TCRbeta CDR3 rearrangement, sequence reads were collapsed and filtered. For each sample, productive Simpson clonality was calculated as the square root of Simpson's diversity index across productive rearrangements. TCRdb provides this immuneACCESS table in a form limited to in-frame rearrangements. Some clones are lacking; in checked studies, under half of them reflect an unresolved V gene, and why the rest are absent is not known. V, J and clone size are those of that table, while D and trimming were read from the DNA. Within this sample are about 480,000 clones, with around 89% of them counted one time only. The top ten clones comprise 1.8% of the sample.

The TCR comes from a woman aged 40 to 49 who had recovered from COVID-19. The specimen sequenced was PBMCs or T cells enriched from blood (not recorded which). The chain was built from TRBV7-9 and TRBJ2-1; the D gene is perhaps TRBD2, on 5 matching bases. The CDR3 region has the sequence CASSSYGDNEQFF. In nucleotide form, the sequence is TGTGCCAGCAGCTCATACGGGGACAATGAGCAGTTCTTC.